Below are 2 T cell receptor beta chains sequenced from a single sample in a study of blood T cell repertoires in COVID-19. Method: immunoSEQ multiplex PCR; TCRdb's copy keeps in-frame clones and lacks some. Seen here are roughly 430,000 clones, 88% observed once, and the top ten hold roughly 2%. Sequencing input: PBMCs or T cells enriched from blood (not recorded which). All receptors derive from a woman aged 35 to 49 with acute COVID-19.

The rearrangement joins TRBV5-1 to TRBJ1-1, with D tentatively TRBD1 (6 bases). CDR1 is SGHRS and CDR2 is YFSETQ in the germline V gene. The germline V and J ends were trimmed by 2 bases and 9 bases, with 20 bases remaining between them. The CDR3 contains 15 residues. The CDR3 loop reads CASSFDGVGAGKAFF. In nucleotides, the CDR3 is TGCGCCAGCAGCTTTGACGGGGTGGGGGCCGGTAAAGCTTTCTTT.

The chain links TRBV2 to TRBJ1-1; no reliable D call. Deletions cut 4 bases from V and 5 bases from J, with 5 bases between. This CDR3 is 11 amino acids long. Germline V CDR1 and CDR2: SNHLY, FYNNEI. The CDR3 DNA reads TGTGCCAGCAGTGGGGAGACTGAAGCTTTCTTT. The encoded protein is CASSGETEAFF.